The 15 T cell receptor beta chains given below trace back to one sample, sequenced in a study of blood T cell repertoires in COVID-19. Only in-frame clones appear in the TCRdb table, and some are missing; sequencing was by immunoSEQ multiplex PCR. This table has roughly 240,000 clones, 86% appearing once. Sequencing was carried out using peripheral blood. The receptors come from a woman older than 75 with COVID-19, enrolled during active disease.

A single count supports this clone. The CDR3 nucleotides read TGTGCCACCAGCAGAGACAGGGGGGCGGCTAACTATGGCTACACCTTC. Translation: CATSRDRGAANYGYTF. The chain recombines TRBV15 with TRBJ1-2; 7 nucleotides match TRBD1. Germline loops: CDR1 LNHNV, CDR2 YYDKDF (reference sequence). The V gene end was trimmed by 0 bases and the J gene end by 0 bases; junction bases not matched to a gene: 4. This CDR3 comprises 16 residues.

The chain carries TRBV2 and TRBJ2-3, with 15 bases fitting TRBD2. Losses at the gene ends were 4 bases for V and 7 bases for J; bases not matched to a gene: 6. Per germline, CDR1 SNHLY and CDR2 FYNNEI. The CDR3 totals 16 residues. The CDR3 is CASSGGTSGGLNTQYF. CDR3 DNA: TGTGCCAGCAGTGGAGGGACTAGCGGGGGGCTTAATACGCAGTATTTT.

The chain has TRBV9 and TRBJ1-2; TRBD1 matches 7 bases. V lost 3 bases, J lost 8 bases, and 13 bases stayed unmatched. This CDR3 has 15 residues. Germline V gene sequence: CDR1 SGDLS, CDR2 YYNGEE. This CDR3 is CASSGGVGGKNGYTF. The CDR3 nucleotides are TGTGCCAGCAGCGGAGGGGTAGGGGGCAAGAACGGCTACACCTTC.

The V gene is TRBV6-5, the J gene TRBJ2-3, with a possible D match to TRBD1 (5 bases). This CDR3 comprises 14 residues. V shed 5 bases and J shed 9 bases, with 18 bases lying between them. Germline V gives CDR1 MNHEY, CDR2 SVGAGI. CDR3 in amino acids: CASSKLDSLSTQYF. CDR3 nucleotide sequence: TGTGCCAGCAGTAAGCTCGACAGTTTATCCACGCAGTATTTT.

The rearrangement joins TRBV19 to TRBJ1-5; 7 nucleotides line up with TRBD1. With 5 bases clipped from V and 1 base from J, the junction kept 2 bases outside the gene matches. From germline, CDR1 is LNHDA and CDR2 SQIVND (reference sequence). The length of the CDR3 is 14 residues. CDR3 DNA sequence: TGTGCCAGTAGTGGACAGGCGAGCAATCAGCCCCAGCATTTT. It yields the protein CASSGQASNQPQHF.

This clone appeared once. The V and J genes are TRBV4-3 and TRBJ2-1; 9 bases agree with TRBD2. The CDR3 loop spans 17 amino acids. The junction had 11 bases not matched to a gene; V was cut back by 6 bases and J by 2 bases. The germline gives CDR1 LGHNA, CDR2 YSLEER. Written as DNA, the CDR3 is TGCGCCAGCAGTCCATTTACTGCGGGGGGGCCCTACAATGAGCAGTTCTTC. Translated: CASSPFTAGGPYNEQFF.

The chain carries TRBV19 and TRBJ1-1, with a possible D match to TRBD1 (6 bases). Germline lookup yields CDR1 LNHDA and CDR2 SQIVND (reference sequence). This CDR3 region has 15 residues. Between the trimmed V and J ends, which lost 5 bases and 4 bases, there was a span of 17 bases. CDR3 amino acids: CASSAQTGFGTEAFF. DNA for the CDR3: TGTGCCAGTAGTGCCCAAACAGGGTTCGGCACTGAAGCTTTCTTT.

The rearrangement joins TRBV3-1 (or the pseudogene TRBV3-2) to TRBJ1-1, with 9 bases fitting TRBD1. Germline V gives CDR1 LGHDT, CDR2 YNNKEL (reference sequence). Trimming removed 4 bases from V and 8 bases from J; junction bases left unmatched: 2. The CDR3 is 12 residues long. The DNA for the CDR3 is TGTGCCAGCAGCCGAGGGACAGGGGAAGCTTTCTTT. It codes for CASSRGTGEAFF.

The chain links TRBV3-1 (or the pseudogene TRBV3-2) to TRBJ1-4; unclear D gene. The CDR3 has 15 amino acids. V was pared by 6 bases and J by 1 base, with 12 bases between. The germline gives CDR1 LGHDT, CDR2 YNNKEL (reference sequence). CDR3: CASSHNSQTNEKLFF. The CDR3 DNA reads TGTGCCAGCAGTCATAACAGTCAAACTAATGAAAAACTGTTTTTT.

The chain recombines TRBV5-8 with TRBJ2-7; 8 nucleotides agree with TRBD2. The germline V gene has CDR1 SGHTS and CDR2 YDEGEE. J was trimmed by 3 bases and V by 4 bases; bases with no gene match: 9. This CDR3 spans 15 amino acids. CDR3 residues: CASSQTGGPRYEQYF. For the CDR3, the DNA is TGTGCCAGCAGCCAGACGGGGGGGCCTCGCTACGAGCAGTACTTC. The complete variable domain, with remaining parts taken from reference TRBV5-8 and TRBJ2-7, reads EAGVTQSPTHLIKTRGQQATLRCSPISGHTSVYWYQQALGLGLQFLLWYDEGEERNRGNFPPRFSGRQFPNYSSELNVNALELEDSALYLCASSQTGGPRYEQYFGPGTRLTVT.

The chain links TRBV5-1 to TRBJ1-6; D might be TRBD1 (6 bases). The germline V gene has CDR1 SGHRS and CDR2 YFSETQ. This CDR3 region has 15 residues. Between the trimmed V and J ends, which lost 4 bases and 7 bases, there was a span of 15 bases. This chain's CDR3 is CASSPGGLDNSPLHF. CDR3 DNA sequence: TGCGCCAGCAGCCCGGGGGGGCTCGACAATTCACCCCTCCACTTT.

The DNA of the CDR3 is TGCAGCGGTTCCGCAGGGTGGGATCAGCCCCAGCATTTT. This sequence encodes CSGSAGWDQPQHF. The chain joins TRBV29-1 to TRBJ1-5, with D perhaps matching TRBD1 (5 bases). This CDR3 region has 13 residues. V was cut by 7 bases and J by 5 bases, with 15 bases left in between. The germline V gene has CDR1 SQVTM and CDR2 ANQGSEA. The full variable domain, rest sourced from reference TRBV29-1 and TRBJ1-5, is SAVISQKPSRDICQRGTSLTIQCQVDSQVTMMFWYRQQPGQSLTLIATANQGSEATYESGFVIDKFPISRPNLTFSTLTVSNMSPEDSSIYLCSGSAGWDQPQHFGDGTRLSIL.

CDR3: CATQLVEGAYEQYV. Written as DNA, the CDR3 is TGTGCCACCCAGCTCGTAGAGGGGGCCTACGAGCAGTACGTC. The V call is TRBV10-3, the J call TRBJ2-7; perhaps TRBD1 as D (6 bases). V lost 10 bases, J lost 2 bases, and 18 bases lay in between. Per germline, CDR1 ENHRY and CDR2 SYGVKD. The CDR3 is 14 amino acids.

This clone appeared once. The genes are TRBV15 and TRBJ1-6; maybe TRBD1 (5 bases). The germline V gene encodes CDR1 LNHNV and CDR2 YYDKDF (reference sequence). Trimming stripped 8 bases from V and 0 bases from J, with 17 bases between. The CDR3 extends over 17 amino acids. The CDR3 DNA follows: TGTGCCACCGCAATGGGTCCGACAGCCTCCTATAATTCACCCCTCCACTTT. It specifies CATAMGPTASYNSPLHF. The variable domain in full, completed from reference TRBV15 and TRBJ1-6, reads DAMVIQNPRYQVTQFGKPVTLSCSQTLNHNVMYWYQQKSSQAPKLLFHYYDKDFNNEADTPDNFQSRRPNTSFCFLDIRSPGLGDTAMYLCATAMGPTASYNSPLHFGNGTRLTVT.

The CDR3 DNA is TGTGCCAGCAGCTTAGCGGGACAGGGGGCCTATGGCTACACCTTC. Protein sequence: CASSLAGQGAYGYTF. The V gene is TRBV7-8, the J gene TRBJ1-2, with 12 bases matching TRBD1. Trimming cost V 0 bases and J 4 bases; bases outside gene matches: 0. Germline CDR1 and CDR2: SGHVS and FQNEAQ. CDR3 length: 15 amino acids.